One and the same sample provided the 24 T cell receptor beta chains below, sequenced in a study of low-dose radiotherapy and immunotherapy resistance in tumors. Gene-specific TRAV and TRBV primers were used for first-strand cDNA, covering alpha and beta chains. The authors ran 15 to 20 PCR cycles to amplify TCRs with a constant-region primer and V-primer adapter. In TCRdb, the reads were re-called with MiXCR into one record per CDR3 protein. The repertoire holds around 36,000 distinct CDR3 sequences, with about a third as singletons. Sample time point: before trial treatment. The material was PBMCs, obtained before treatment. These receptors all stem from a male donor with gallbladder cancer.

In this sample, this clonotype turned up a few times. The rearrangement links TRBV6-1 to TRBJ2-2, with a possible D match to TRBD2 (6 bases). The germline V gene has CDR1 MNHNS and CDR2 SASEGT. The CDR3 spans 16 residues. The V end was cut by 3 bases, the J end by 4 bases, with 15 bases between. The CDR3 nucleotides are TGTGCCAGCAGTGATCAGCCGGGGGTGAGCACCGGGGAGCTGTTTTTT. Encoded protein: CASSDQPGVSTGELFF.

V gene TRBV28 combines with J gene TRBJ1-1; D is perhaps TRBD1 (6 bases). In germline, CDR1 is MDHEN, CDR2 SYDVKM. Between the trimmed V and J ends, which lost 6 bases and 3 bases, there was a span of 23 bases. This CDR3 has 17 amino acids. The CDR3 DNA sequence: TGTGCCAGCAGCAGCCACGGGGCAGGGGTAGCGGACACTGAAGCTTTCTTT. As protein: CASSSHGAGVADTEAFF.

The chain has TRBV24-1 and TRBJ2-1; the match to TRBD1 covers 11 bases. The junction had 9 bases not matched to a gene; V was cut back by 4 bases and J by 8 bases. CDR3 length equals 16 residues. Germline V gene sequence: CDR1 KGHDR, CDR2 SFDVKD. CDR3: CATSDRTGGELDEQFF. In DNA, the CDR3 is TGTGCCACCAGTGACCGGACAGGGGGCGAGCTCGATGAGCAGTTCTTC.

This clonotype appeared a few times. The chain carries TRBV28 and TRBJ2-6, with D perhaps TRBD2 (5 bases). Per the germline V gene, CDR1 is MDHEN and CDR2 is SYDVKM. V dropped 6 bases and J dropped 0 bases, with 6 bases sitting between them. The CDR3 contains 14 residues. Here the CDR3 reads CASREDSGANVLTF. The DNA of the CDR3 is TGTGCCAGCAGGGAGGACTCTGGGGCCAACGTCCTGACTTTC.

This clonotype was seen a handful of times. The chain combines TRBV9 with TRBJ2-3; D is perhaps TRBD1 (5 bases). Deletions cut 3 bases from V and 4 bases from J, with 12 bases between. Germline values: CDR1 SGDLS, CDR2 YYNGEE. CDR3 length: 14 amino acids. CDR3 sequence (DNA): TGTGCCAGCAGCGATCCAGGGCGAGCAGATACGCAGTATTTT. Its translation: CASSDPGRADTQYF.

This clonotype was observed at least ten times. The CDR3 loop is CSARGGGVDYGYTF. DNA for the CDR3: TGCAGCGCCCGAGGAGGGGGCGTAGACTATGGCTACACCTTC. V usage is TRBV29-1 and J usage is TRBJ1-2; 7 bases fit TRBD1. The CDR3 is 14 residues long. CDR1 is SQVTM and CDR2 is ANQGSEA in the germline V gene. V shed 7 bases, J shed 3 bases, and the junction held 11 bases outside the gene matches.

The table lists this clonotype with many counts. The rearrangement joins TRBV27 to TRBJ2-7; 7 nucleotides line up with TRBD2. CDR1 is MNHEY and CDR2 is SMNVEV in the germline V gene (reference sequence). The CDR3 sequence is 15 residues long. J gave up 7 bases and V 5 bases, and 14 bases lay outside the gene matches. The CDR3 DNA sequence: TGTGCCAGCAGTCCCCGTTGGGGGGGGGTTGGAGAGCAGTACTTC. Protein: CASSPRWGGVGEQYF.

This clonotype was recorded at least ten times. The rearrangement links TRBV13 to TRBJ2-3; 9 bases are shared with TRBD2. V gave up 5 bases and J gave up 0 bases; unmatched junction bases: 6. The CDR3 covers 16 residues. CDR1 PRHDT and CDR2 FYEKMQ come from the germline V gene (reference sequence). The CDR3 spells CASSPGLAKSTDTQYF. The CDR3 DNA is TGTGCCAGCAGCCCCGGACTAGCGAAGAGCACAGATACGCAGTATTTT.

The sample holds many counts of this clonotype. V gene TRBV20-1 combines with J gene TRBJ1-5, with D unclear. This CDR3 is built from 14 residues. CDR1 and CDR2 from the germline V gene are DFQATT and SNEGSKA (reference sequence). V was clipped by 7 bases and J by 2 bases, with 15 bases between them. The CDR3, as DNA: TGCAGTGTCCTGAAGGAGGGTGGCAATCAGCCCCAGCATTTT. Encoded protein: CSVLKEGGNQPQHF.

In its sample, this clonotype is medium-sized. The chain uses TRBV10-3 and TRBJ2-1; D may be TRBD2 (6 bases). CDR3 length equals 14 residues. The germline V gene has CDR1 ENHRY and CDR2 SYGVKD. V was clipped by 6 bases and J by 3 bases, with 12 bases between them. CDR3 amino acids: CAIRYSSVYNEQFF. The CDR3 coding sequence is TGTGCCATCAGATACTCTAGCGTCTACAATGAGCAGTTCTTC.

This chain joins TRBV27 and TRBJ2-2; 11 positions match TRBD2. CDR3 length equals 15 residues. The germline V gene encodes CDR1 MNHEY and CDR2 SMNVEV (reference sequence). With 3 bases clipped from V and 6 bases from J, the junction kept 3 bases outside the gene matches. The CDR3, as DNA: TGTGCCAGCAGTTTGCCTAGCGGGGGGTCCGGGGAGCTGTTTTTT. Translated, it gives CASSLPSGGSGELFF.

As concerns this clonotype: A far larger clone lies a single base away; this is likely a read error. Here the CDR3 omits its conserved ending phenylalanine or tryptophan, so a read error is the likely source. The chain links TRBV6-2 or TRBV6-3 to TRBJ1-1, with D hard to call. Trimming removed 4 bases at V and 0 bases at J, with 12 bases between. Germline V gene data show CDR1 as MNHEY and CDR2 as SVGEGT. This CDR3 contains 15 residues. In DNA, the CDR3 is TGTGCCAGCAGTTTAGGCCTTCTCATGAACACTGAAGCTTTCTCT. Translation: CASSLGLLMNTEAFS.

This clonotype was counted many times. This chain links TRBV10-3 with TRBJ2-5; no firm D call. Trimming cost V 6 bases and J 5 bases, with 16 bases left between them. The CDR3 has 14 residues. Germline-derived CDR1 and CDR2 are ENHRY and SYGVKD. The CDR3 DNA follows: TGTGCCATCAGCTACATGTTGGGTTCGGAGACCCAGTACTTC. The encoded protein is CAISYMLGSETQYF.

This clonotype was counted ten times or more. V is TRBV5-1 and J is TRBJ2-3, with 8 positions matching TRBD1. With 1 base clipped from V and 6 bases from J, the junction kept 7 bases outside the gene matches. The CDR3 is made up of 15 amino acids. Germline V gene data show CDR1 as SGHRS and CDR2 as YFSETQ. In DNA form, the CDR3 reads TGCGCCAGCAGCTTGTTAGGACAGGGAGCGGATACGCAGTATTTT. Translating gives CASSLLGQGADTQYF.

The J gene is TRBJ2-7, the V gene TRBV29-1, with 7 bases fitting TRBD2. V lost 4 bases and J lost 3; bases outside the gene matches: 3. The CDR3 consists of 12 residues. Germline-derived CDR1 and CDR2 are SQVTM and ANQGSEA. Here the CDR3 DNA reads TGCAGCGTTGGGGCTAGCGGCTACGAGCAGTACTTC. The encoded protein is CSVGASGYEQYF.

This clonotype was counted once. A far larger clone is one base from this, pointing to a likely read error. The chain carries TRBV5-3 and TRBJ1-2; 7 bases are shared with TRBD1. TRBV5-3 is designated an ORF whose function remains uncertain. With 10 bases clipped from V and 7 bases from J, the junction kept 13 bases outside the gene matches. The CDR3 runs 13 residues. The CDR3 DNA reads TGTGCCTGCAGACCCACAGGGGAAGGTGGCTACACCTTC. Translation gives CACRPTGEGGYTF.

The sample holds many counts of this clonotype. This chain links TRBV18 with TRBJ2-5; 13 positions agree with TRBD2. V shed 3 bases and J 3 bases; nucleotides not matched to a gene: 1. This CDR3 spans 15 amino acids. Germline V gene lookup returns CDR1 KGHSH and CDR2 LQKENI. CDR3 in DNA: TGTGCCAGCTCACCCGGGACTAGCGGGAAAGAGACCCAGTACTTC. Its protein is CASSPGTSGKETQYF.

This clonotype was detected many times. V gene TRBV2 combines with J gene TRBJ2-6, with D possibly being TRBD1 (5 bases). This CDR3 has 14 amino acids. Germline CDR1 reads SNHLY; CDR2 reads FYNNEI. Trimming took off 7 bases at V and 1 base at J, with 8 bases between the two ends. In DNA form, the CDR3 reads TGTGCCAGCAATGGGGCATCTGGGGCCAACGTCCTGACTTTC. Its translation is CASNGASGANVLTF.

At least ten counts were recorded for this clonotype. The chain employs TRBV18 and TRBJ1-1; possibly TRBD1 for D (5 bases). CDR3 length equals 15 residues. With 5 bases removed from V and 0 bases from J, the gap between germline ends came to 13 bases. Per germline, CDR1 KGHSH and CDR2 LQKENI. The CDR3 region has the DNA TGTGCCAGCTCATCGGGTGGGGGGGTGAACACTGAAGCTTTCTTT. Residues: CASSSGGGVNTEAFF.

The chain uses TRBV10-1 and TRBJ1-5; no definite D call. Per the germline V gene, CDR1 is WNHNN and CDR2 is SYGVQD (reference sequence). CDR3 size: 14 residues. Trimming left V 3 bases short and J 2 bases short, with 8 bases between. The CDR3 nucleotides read TGCGCCAGCAGTGAACAACGGGGCAATCAGCCCCAGCATTTT. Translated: CASSEQRGNQPQHF.

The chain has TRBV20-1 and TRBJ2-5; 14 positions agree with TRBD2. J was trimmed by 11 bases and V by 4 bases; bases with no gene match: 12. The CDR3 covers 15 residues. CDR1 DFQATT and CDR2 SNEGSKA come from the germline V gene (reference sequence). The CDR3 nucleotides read TGCAGTGCTACCTCTCCGGGACTAGCGGGAGCTGAGCAGTACTTC. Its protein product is CSATSPGLAGAEQYF.

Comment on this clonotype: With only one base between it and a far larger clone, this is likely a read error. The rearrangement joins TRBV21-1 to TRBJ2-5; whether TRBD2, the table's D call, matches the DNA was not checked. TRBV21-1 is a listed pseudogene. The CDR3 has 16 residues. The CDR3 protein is CASSRHPFTSYNEQYF. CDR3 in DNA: TGTGCCAGCAGCCGACATCCCTTTACCTCCTACAATGAGCAGTACTTC.

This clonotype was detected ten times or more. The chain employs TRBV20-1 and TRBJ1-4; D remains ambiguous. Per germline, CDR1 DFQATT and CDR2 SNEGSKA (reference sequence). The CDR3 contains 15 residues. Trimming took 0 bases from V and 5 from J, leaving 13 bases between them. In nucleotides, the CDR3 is TGCAGTGCTAGAGATATCGGGGAAAGGAATGAAAAACTGTTTTTT. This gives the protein CSARDIGERNEKLFF.

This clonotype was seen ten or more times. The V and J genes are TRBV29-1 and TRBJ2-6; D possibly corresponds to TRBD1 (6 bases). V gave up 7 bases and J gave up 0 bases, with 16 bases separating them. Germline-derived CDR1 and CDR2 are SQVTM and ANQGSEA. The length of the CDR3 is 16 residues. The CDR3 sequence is CSAQRDTDSGANVLTF. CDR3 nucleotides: TGCAGCGCCCAAAGGGACACAGACTCTGGGGCCAACGTCCTGACTTTC.